The entry below gives a single T cell receptor beta chain sequence along with its context. Its antigen remains unknown. Only in-frame clones appear in the TCRdb table, and some are missing; sequencing was by immunoSEQ multiplex PCR. The sample records 130,000 or so clones, approximately 86% being singletons. The sample comes from a study of T cell responses to AZD1222 COVID-19 vaccine. The study's findings and limits: In the spike-specific TCR repertoire, nearly half reportedly target unmutated variant regions.

Trimming took off 1 base at V and 6 bases at J, with 16 bases between the two ends. In germline, CDR1 is SGHNT, CDR2 YENEEA. This CDR3 contains 16 residues. The sequence came from an adult who received the AZD1222 COVID-19 vaccine. The sample consisted of peripheral blood, taken 28 days after the second AZD1222 dose. The chain carries TRBV11-3 and TRBJ2-1, with D perhaps assigned TRBD1 or TRBD2 (6 bases each). The CDR3 sequence: CASSLGRGRTVNEQFF. The CDR3 DNA is TGTGCCAGCAGCTTAGGAAGGGGGAGGACCGTCAATGAGCAGTTCTTC.